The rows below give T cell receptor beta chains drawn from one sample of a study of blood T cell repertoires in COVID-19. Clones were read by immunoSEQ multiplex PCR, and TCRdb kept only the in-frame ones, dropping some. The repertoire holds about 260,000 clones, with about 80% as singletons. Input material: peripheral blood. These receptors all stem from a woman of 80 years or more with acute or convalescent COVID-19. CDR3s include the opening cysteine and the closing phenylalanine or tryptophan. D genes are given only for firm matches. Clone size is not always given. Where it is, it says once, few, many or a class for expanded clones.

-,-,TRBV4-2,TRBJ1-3,CASSQSQGRRVNTIYF,TGTGCCAGCAGCCAGAGTCAGGGGCGCCGTGTAAACACCATATATTTT
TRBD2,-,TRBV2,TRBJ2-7,CASSTSGKSSYEQYF,TGTGCCAGCAGCACCAGCGGGAAGAGCTCCTACGAGCAGTACTTC
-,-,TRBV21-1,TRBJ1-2,CASSTRHPNYGYTF,TGTGCCAGCAGCACGCGTCATCCTAACTATGGCTACACCTTC
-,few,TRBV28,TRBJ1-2,CASRQQGGYGYTF,TGTGCCAGCAGGCAACAGGGCGGCTATGGCTACACCTTC
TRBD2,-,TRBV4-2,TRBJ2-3,CASSQAGLAGSTDTQYF,TGTGCCAGCAGCCAAGCCGGACTAGCGGGAAGCACAGATACGCAGTATTTT
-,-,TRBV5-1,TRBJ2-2,CASSLGAPGGELFF,TGCGCCAGCAGCTTGGGGGCCCCCGGCGGGGAGCTGTTTTTT
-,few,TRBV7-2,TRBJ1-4,CASSGQINEKLFF,TGTGCCAGCAGTGGACAGATTAATGAAAAACTGTTTTTT
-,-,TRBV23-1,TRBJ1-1,CASSQSKGWDTEAFF,TGCGCCAGCAGTCAATCAAAGGGGTGGGACACTGAAGCTTTCTTT
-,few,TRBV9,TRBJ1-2,CASSVDSGGGYTF,TGTGCCAGCAGCGTAGATTCGGGGGGTGGCTACACCTTC
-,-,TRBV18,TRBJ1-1,CASSPFSGMNTEAFF,TGTGCCAGCTCACCGTTTTCGGGGATGAACACTGAAGCTTTCTTT
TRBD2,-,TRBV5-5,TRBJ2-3,CASSLDGDTSGVTDTQYF,TGTGCCAGCAGCTTGGATGGGGACACTAGCGGGGTCACAGATACGCAGTATTTT
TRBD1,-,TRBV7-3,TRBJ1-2,CASSNRQGGNGYTF,TGTGCCAGCAGCAACCGACAGGGTGGTAATGGCTACACCTTC
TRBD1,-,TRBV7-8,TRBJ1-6,CASSLPPTGFRPPLHF,TGTGCCAGCAGCCTCCCCCCGACAGGGTTCAGACCACCCCTCCACTTT
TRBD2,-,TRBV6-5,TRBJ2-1,CASSKTSGYNEQFF,TGTGCCAGCAGTAAGACTAGCGGTTACAATGAGCAGTTCTTC
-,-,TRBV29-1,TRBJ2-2,CSVGASGGELFF,TGCAGCGTTGGGGCGAGCGGCGGGGAGCTGTTTTTT
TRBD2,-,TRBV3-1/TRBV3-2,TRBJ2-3,CASAPYSGGAADTQYF,TGTGCCAGCGCTCCTTACAGCGGGGGGGCTGCAGATACGCAGTATTTT
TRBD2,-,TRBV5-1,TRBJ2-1,CASSLESGLAGVVNEQFF,TGCGCCAGCAGCTTGGAGTCGGGACTAGCGGGAGTGGTTAATGAGCAGTTCTTC
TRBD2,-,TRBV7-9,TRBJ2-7,CASSPYSGGPDSYEQYF,TGTGCCAGCAGCCCCTATAGCGGGGGGCCCGATTCCTACGAGCAGTACTTC
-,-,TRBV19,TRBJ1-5,CASSIEAQISNQPQHF,TGTGCCAGTAGTATAGAGGCCCAGATTAGCAATCAGCCCCAGCATTTT
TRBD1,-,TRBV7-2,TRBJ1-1,CASGDRHTEAFF,TGTGCCAGCGGGGACAGACACACTGAAGCTTTCTTT
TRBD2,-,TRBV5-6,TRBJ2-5,CASSVPGTSGQETQYF,TGTGCCAGCAGCGTCCCCGGGACTAGCGGCCAAGAGACCCAGTACTTC
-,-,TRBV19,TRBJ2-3,CASSMFGDTQYF,TGTGCCAGTAGTATGTTCGGAGATACGCAGTATTTT
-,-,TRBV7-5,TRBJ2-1,CVRSSWFSGGRISYNEQFF,TGTGTCAGAAGCTCCTGGTTTAGCGGGGGGCGCATCTCCTACAATGAGCAGTTCTTC
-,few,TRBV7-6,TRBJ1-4,CASSLDPGEKLFF,TGTGCCAGCAGCTTAGATCCGGGGGAAAAACTGTTTTTT
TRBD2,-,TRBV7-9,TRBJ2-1,CASSPTSGNEQFF,TGTGCCAGCAGCCCGACTAGCGGAAATGAGCAGTTCTTC
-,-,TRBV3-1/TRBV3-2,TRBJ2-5,CASSLGRTYQETQYF,TGTGCCAGCAGCTTGGGGAGGACGTACCAAGAGACCCAGTACTTC
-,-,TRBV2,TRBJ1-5,CASSESRYSNQPQHF,TGTGCCAGCAGTGAAAGCAGGTATAGCAATCAGCCCCAGCATTTT
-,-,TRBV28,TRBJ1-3,CASSLLSATSPTGNTIYF,TGTGCCAGCAGTTTACTCTCTGCCACGTCTCCTACTGGAAACACCATATATTTT
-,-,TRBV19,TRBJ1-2,CASSIDGPDYGYTF,TGTGCCAGTAGTATTGATGGGCCAGACTATGGCTACACCTTC
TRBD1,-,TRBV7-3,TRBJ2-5,CASSWDRQETQYF,TGTGCCAGCAGCTGGGACAGACAAGAGACCCAGTACTTC
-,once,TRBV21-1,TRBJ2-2,CARWTANTGELFF,TGTGCCAGATGGACAGCCAACACCGGGGAGCTGTTTTTT
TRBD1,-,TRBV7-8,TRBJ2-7,CASSQLGGLRPYEQYF,TGTGCCAGCAGCCAACTAGGGGGCTTACGACCCTACGAGCAGTACTTC
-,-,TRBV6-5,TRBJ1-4,CASAYRGSGGKLFF,TGTGCCAGTGCGTATCGTGGATCAGGTGGAAAACTGTTTTTT
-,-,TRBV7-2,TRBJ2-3,CASSNFRGTDTQYF,TGTGCCAGCAGCAACTTTAGGGGTACAGATACGCAGTATTTT
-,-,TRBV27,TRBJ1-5,CASSLQYNQPQHF,TGTGCCAGCAGTCTACAGTACAATCAGCCCCAGCATTTT
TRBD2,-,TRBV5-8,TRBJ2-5,CASSLAPASGSGETQYF,TGTGCCAGCAGCTTGGCCCCGGCTAGCGGGAGCGGTGAGACCCAGTACTTC
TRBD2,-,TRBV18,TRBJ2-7,CASSPSSSGYEQYF,TGTGCCAGCTCACCTTCTTCTAGCGGCTACGAGCAGTACTTC
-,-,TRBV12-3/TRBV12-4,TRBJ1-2,CASTLQGVKGYTF,TGTGCCAGCACCCTACAGGGAGTTAAAGGCTACACCTTC
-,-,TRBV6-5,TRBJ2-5,CASSYSRQEETQYF,TGTGCCAGCAGTTACTCGCGTCAGGAAGAGACCCAGTACTTC
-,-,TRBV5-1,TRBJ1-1,CASSLSGQSNTEAFF,TGCGCCAGCAGCTTATCAGGACAGTCGAACACTGAAGCTTTCTTT
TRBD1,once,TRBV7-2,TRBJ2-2,CASSPTGTGLGTGELFF,TGTGCCAGCAGCCCGACCGGGACAGGGCTTGGCACCGGGGAGCTGTTTTTT
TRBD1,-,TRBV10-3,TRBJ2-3,CAISGGQGSDTQYF,TGTGCCATCAGTGGGGGACAGGGTTCAGATACGCAGTATTTT